This T cell receptor beta chain was captured in a study of blood T cell repertoires in COVID-19. As for the study in general: T cells, B-cell-depleted T cells, or PBMCs supplied cDNA or gDNA.

TCRdb's table, derived via immunoSEQ multiplex PCR, lists solely in-frame clones and lacks some. The sample includes some 150,000 clones, roughly 86% of them seen just once. This CDR3 comprises 13 residues. CDR1 is MGHDK and CDR2 is SYGVNS in the germline V gene. Deletions cut 5 bases from V and 5 bases from J, with 10 bases between. The chain uses TRBV25-1 and TRBJ1-5; D unresolved. The receptor was derived from a woman between 45 and 65 years old with acute or convalescent COVID-19. The sample comprised peripheral blood. The CDR3 DNA reads TGTGCCAGCAGTTTGCAGAGCGATCAGCCCCAGCATTTT. Protein: CASSLQSDQPQHF.